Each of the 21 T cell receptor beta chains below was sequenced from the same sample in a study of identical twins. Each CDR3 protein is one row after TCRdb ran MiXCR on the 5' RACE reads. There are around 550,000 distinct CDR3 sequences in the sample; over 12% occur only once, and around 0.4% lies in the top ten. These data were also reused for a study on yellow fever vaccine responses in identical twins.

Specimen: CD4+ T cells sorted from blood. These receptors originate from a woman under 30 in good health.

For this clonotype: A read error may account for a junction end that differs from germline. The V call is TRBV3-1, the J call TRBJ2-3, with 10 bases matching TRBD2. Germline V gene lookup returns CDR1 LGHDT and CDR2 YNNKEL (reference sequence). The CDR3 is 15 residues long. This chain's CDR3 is CASSQGSSGSDTQYF. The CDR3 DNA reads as TGTGCCAGCAGTCAAGGGTCTAGCGGGAGTGATACGCAGTATTTT.

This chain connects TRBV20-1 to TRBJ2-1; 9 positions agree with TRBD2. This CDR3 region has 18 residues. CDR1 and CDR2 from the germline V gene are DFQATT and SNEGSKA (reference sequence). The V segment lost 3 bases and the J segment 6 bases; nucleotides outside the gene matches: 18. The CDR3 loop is CSARSSGAPSKSLNEQFF. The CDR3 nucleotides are TGCAGTGCTAGGTCTAGCGGGGCACCCTCCAAATCACTCAATGAGCAGTTCTTC.

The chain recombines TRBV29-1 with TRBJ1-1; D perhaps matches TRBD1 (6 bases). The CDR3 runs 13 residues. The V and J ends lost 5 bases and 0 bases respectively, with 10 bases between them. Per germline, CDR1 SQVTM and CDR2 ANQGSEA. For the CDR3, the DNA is TGCAGCGTTAAACGGGACATGAACACTGAAGCTTTCTTT. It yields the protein CSVKRDMNTEAFF.

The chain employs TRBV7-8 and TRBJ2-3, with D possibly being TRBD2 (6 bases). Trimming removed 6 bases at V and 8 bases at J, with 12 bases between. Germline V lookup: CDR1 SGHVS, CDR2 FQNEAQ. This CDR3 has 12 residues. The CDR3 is CASSLGLVTQYF. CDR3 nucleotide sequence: TGTGCCAGCAGTTTGGGACTTGTTACGCAGTATTTT.

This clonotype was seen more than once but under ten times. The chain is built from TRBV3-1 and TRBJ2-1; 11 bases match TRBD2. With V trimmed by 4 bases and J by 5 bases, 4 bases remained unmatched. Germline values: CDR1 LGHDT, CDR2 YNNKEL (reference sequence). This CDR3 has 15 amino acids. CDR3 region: CASSRGTSGHNEQFF. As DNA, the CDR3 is TGTGCCAGCAGCCGCGGGACTAGCGGTCACAATGAGCAGTTCTTC.

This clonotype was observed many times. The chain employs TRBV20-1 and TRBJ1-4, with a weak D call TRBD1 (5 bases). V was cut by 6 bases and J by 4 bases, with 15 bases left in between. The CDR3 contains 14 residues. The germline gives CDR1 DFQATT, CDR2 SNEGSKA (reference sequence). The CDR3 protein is CSAGVPRVNEKLFF. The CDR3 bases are TGCAGTGCGGGGGTCCCGCGGGTTAATGAAAAACTGTTTTTT.

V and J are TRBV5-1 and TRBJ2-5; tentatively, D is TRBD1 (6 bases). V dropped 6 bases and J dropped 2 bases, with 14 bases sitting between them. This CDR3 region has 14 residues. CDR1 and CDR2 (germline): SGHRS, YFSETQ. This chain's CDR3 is CASTQGRSQETQYF. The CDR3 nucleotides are TGCGCCAGCACCCAGGGGCGCAGTCAAGAGACCCAGTACTTC.

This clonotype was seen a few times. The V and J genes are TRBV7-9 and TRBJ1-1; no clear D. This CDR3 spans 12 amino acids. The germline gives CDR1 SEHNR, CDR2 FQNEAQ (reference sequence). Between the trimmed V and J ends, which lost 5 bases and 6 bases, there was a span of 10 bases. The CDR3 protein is CASSPPLAEAFF. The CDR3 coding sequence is TGTGCCAGCAGCCCCCCCCTCGCTGAAGCTTTCTTT.

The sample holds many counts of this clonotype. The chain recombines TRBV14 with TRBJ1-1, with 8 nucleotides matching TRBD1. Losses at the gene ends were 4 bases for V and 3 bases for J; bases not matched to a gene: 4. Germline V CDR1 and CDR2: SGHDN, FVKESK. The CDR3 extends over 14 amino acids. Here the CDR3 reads CASSRLQGDTEAFF. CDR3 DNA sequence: TGTGCCAGCAGCCGACTACAGGGGGACACTGAAGCTTTCTTT.

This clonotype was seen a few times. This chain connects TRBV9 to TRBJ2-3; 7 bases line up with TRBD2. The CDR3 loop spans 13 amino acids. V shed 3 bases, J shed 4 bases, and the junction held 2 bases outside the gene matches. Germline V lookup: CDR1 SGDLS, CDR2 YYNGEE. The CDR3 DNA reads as TGTGCCAGCAGCGCCACTAGCGCAGATACGCAGTATTTT. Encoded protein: CASSATSADTQYF.

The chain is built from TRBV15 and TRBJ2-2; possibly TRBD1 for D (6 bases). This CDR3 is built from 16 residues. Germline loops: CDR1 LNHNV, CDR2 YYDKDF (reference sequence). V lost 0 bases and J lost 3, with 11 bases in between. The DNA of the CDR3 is TGTGCCACCAGCAGAGATCTGGGGGCGGACACCGGGGAGCTGTTTTTT. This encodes CATSRDLGADTGELFF.

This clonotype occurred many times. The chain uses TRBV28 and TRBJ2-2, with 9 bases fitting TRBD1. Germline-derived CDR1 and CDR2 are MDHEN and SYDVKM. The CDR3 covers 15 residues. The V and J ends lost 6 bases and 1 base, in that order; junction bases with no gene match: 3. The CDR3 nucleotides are TGTGCCAGCAGGGAGGGACAGGGGAACACCGGGGAGCTGTTTTTT. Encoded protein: CASREGQGNTGELFF.

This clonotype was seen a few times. In DNA form, the CDR3 reads TGTGCCAGCAGATCCTTAAGCGGGAGTCTCGCCTACAATGAGCAGTTCTTC. Amino acids: CASRSLSGSLAYNEQFF. The rearrangement links TRBV6-1 to TRBJ2-1; the match to TRBD2 covers 8 bases. Germline CDR1 MNHNS, CDR2 SASEGT. This CDR3 region has 17 residues. After removal of 6 bases from V and 2 bases from J, the junction contained 12 bases not matched to a gene.

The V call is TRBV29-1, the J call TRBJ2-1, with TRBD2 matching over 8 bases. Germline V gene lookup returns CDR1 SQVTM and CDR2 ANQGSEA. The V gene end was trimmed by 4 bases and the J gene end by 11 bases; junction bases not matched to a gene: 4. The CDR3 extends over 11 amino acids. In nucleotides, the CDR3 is TGCAGCGTTGTCACTAGCGGTAAGCAGTTCTTC. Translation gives CSVVTSGKQFF.

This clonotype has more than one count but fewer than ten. CDR3 loop: CASSPERVNTGELFF. DNA of the CDR3: TGTGCCAGCAGCCCGGAGCGAGTGAACACCGGGGAGCTGTTTTTT. This sequence joins TRBV5-4 and TRBJ2-2; no clear D gene. CDR3 length equals 15 residues. Per germline, CDR1 SGHNT and CDR2 YYREEE (reference sequence). The V end lost 4 bases, the J end lost 1 base, and 11 bases lay between the germline ends.

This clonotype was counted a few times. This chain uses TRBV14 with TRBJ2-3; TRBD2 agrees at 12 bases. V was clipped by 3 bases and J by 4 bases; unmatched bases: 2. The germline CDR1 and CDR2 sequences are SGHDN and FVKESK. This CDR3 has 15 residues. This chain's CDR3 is CASSQGLAGSDTQYF. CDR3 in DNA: TGTGCCAGCAGCCAGGGACTAGCGGGTTCAGATACGCAGTATTTT.

The CDR3 DNA follows: TGTGCCAGCAGTGCCAGGACAGGGGGTCCTGAAGCTTTCTTT. Its protein is CASSARTGGPEAFF. The V and J genes are TRBV6-4 and TRBJ1-1, with 10 bases that match TRBD1. The CDR3 is made up of 14 amino acids. Germline loops: CDR1 MRHNA, CDR2 SNTAGT. V was pared by 4 bases and J by 6 bases, with 5 bases of the junction left unmatched.

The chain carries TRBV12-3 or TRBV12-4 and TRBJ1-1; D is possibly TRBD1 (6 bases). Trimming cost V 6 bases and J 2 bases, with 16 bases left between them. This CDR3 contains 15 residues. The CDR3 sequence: CASSPNWGANTEAFF. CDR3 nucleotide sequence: TGTGCCAGCAGCCCCAATTGGGGGGCTAACACTGAAGCTTTCTTT.

The CDR3 protein is CSARQGAEQYF. In DNA, the CDR3 is TGCAGTGCTCGACAGGGCGCCGAGCAGTACTTC. V usage is TRBV20-1 and J usage is TRBJ2-7; 7 bases map to TRBD1. Germline CDR1 and CDR2: DFQATT and SNEGSKA (reference sequence). V lost 5 bases to trimming and J lost 6 bases; unmatched junction nucleotides: 4. This CDR3 is built from 11 residues.

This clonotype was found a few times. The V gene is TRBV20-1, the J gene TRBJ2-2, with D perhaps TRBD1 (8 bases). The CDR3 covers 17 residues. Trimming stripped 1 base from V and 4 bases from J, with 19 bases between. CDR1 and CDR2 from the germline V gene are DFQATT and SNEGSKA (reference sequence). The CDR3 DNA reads TGCAGTGCTAGAGCCCACACAGGGGGGGCGAGCACCGGGGAGCTGTTTTTT. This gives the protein CSARAHTGGASTGELFF.

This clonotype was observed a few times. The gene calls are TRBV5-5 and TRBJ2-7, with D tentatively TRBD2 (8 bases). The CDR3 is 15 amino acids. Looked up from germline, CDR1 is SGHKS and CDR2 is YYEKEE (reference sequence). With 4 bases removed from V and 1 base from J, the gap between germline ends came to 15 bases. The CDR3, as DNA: TGTGCCAGCAGCCGGGGGGGACAGTCGTCCTACGAGCAGTACGTC. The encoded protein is CASSRGGQSSYEQYV.